The present T cell receptor (beta chain) was sequenced within a study of blood T cell repertoires in COVID-19. Study context: Sites across the United States, Italy and Spain contributed samples from acute and convalescent COVID-19. T cells, B-cell-depleted T cells, or PBMCs supplied cDNA or gDNA.

This clone was seen a single time. Germline is not matched at one junction end, which may reflect a read error. Original handling: Amplification of reference gene primers provided the estimated nucleated cell counts. Profiled with immunoSEQ multiplex PCR; TCRdb holds only in-frame clones, not every one. V, J and clone size reflect that table, while D and trimming were determined from the DNA. The sample contains 85,000 to 110,000 clones, about 80% of which appear only once. Sequenced material: peripheral blood. This TCR was sampled from a human donor in a cohort sampled during active or convalescent COVID-19.

The CDR3 here is CASSLGDSLIF. CDR3 bases: TGTGCCAGCAGCTTAGGGGACAGCCTCATTTTT. The chain recombines TRBV7-2 with TRBJ1-4, with 7 bases fitting TRBD1. This CDR3 spans 11 amino acids. Germline CDR1 is SGHTA and CDR2 is FQGNSA. Full variable domain (rest looked up from reference TRBV7-2 and TRBJ1-4): GAGVSQSPSNKVTEKGKDVELRCDPISGHTALYWYRQSLGQGLEFLIYFQGNSAPDKSGLPSDRFSAERTGGSVSTLTIQRTQQEDSAVYLCASSLGDSLIFGSGTQLSVL.